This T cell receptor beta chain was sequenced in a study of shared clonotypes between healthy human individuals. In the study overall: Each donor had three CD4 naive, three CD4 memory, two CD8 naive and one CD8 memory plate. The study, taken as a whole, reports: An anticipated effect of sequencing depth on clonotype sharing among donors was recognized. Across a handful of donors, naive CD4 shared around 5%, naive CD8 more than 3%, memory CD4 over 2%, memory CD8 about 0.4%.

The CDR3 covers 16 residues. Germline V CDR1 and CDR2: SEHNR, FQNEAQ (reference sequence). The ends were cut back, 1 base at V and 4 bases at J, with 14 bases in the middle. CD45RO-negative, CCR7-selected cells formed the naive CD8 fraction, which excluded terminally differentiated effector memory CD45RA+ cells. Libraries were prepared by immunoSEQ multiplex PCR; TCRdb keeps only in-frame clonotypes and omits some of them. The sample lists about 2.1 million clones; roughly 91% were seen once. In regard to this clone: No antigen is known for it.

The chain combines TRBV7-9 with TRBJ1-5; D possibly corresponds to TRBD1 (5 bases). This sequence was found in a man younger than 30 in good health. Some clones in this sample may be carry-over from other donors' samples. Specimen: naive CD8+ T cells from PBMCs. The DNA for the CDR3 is TGTGCCAGCAGCTTAGGGCGGGGGGATCGGAATCAGCCCCAGCATTTT. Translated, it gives CASSLGRGDRNQPQHF.